Described below is a single T cell receptor (beta chain) sequence and its context. The data originate from a study of immune characterization of retroperitoneal liposarcoma. One entry per CDR3 protein results from TCRdb running MiXCR on the PCR reads. Among about 7,600 distinct CDR3 sequences listed, around 42% were seen once. Trimming shortened V by 1 base and J by 13 bases, and 23 bases separated the two germline ends. Germline lookup yields CDR1 SGHTA and CDR2 FQGNSA. The CDR3 runs 16 residues. Sequencing was performed on tumor tissue. The receptor was derived from a male donor with retroperitoneal liposarcoma. The chain has TRBV7-2 and TRBJ2-1, with D tentatively TRBD2 (5 bases). The chain's CDR3 is CASSLESVVVWETQFF. The CDR3 DNA sequence: TGTGCCAGCAGCTTAGAGAGCGTAGTGGTCTGGGAGACCCAGTTCTTC.